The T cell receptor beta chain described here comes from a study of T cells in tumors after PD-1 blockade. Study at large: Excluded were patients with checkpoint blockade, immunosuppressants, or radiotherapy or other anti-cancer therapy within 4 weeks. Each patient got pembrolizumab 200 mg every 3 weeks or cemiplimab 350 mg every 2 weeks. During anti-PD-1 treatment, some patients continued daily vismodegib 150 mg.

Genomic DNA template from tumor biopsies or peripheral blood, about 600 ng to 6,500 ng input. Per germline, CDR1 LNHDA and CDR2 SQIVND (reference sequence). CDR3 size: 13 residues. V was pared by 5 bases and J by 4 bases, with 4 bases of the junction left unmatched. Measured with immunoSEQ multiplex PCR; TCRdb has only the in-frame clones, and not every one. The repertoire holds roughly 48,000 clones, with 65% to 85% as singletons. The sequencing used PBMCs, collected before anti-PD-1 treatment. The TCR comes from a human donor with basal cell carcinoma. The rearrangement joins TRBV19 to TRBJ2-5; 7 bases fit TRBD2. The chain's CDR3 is CASSRTSAETQYF. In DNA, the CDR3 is TGTGCCAGTAGTCGCACTAGCGCAGAGACCCAGTACTTC.